This T cell receptor (beta chain) was retrieved from a study of human T cells and chemical hapten exposure. Broader study findings: Sensitization with DPC brought no change to TCRs above 1 in 1000 in frequency.

The time point is: pre-sensitization, week 0. Treatment specified: therapeutic diphenylcyclopropenone sensitization with weekly scalp DPC. With regard to this clonotype: Its antigen is currently unknown.

TCRdb passed the RACE reads through MiXCR, listing each CDR3 protein once. The table has some 74,000 distinct CDR3 sequences, 12% to 15% seen once. Germline-derived CDR1 and CDR2 are DFQATT and SNEGSKA (reference sequence). Trimming removed 1 base from V and 3 bases from J; junction bases left unmatched: 13. The CDR3 loop spans 18 amino acids. Sequenced here: whole blood, sampled in connection with sensitization to the hapten diphenylcyclopropenone (DPC). The gene calls are TRBV20-1 and TRBJ2-7, with TRBD2 matching over 12 bases. The source is a woman in her forties or fifties with alopecia areata. Some clones in this sample may be carry-over from other donors' samples. This CDR3 reads CSARAGGLAGPRGYEQYF. As DNA, the CDR3 is TGCAGTGCTAGAGCAGGGGGACTAGCGGGTCCCAGGGGCTACGAGCAGTACTTC.